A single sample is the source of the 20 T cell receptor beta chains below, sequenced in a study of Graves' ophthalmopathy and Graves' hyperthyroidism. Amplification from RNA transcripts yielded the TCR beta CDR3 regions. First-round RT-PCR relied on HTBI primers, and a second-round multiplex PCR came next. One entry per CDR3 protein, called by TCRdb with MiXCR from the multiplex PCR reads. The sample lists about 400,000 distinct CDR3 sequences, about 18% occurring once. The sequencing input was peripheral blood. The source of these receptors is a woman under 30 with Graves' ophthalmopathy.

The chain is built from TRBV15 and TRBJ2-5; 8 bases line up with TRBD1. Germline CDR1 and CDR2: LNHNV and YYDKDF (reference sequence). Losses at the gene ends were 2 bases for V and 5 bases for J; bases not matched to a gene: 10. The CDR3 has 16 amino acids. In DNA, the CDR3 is TGTGCCACCAGCAGATTACAATCAGGGGGCGAGGAGACCCAGTACTTC. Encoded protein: CATSRLQSGGEETQYF.

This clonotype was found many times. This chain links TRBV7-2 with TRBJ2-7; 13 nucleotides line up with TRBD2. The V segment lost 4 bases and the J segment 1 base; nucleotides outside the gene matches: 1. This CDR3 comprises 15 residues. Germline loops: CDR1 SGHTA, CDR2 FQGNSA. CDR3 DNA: TGTGCCAGCAGCTGGACTAGCGGGAGATCCTACGAGCAGTACTTC. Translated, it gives CASSWTSGRSYEQYF.

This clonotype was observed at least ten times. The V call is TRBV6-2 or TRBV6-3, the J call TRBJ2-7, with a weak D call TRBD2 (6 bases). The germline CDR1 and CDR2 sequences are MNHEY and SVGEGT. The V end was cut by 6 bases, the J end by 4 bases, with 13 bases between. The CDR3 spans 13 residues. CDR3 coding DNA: TGTGCCAGCAGCGGGGGATCGGTTTACGAGCAGTACTTC. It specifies CASSGGSVYEQYF.

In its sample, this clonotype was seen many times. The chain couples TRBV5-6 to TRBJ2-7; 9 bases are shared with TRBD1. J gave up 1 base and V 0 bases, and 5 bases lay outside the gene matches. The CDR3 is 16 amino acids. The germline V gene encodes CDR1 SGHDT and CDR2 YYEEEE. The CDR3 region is CASSLDTGTGSYEQYF. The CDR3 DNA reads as TGTGCCAGCAGCTTGGATACAGGGACAGGGTCCTACGAGCAGTACTTC.

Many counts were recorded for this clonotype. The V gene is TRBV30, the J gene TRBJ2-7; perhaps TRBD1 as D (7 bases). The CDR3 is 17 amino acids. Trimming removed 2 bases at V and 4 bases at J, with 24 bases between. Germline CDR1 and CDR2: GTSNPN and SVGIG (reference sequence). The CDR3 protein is CAWSPPGGSLRGYEQYF. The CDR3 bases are TGTGCCTGGAGTCCCCCAGGGGGGTCCCTGAGGGGATACGAGCAGTACTTC.

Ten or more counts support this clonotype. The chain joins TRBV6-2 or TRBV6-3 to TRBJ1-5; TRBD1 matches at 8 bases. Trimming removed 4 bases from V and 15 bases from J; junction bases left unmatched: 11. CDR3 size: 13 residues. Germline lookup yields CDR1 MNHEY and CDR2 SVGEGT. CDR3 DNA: TGTGCCAGCAGTTCGGACAGGGTGCAACCTCCGCATTTT. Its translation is CASSSDRVQPPHF.

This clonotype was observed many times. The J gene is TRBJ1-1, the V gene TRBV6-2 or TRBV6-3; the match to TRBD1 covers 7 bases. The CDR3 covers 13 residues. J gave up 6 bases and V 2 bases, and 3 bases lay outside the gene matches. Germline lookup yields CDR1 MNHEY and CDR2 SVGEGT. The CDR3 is CASSYSRGSEAFF. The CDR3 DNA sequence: TGTGCCAGCAGTTACAGCAGGGGGTCTGAAGCTTTCTTT.

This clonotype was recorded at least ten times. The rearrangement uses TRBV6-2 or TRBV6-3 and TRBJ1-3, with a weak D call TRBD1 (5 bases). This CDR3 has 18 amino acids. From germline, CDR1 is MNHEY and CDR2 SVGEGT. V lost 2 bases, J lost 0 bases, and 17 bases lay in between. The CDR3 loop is CASSYLPPGIVSGNTIYF. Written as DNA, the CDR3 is TGTGCCAGCAGTTACCTCCCCCCAGGGATCGTCTCTGGAAACACCATATATTTT.

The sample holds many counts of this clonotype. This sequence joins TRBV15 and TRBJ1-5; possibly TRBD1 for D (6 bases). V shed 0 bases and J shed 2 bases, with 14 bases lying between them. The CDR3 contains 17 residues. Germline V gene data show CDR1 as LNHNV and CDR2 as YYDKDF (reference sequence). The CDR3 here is CATSRDPGARGNQPQHF. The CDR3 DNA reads TGTGCCACCAGCAGAGATCCGGGGGCGCGGGGCAATCAGCCCCAGCATTTT. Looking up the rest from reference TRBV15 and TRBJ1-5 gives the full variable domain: DAMVIQNPRYQVTQFGKPVTLSCSQTLNHNVMYWYQQKSSQAPKLLFHYYDKDFNNEADTPDNFQSRRPNTSFCFLDIRSPGLGDTAMYLCATSRDPGARGNQPQHFGDGTRLSIL.

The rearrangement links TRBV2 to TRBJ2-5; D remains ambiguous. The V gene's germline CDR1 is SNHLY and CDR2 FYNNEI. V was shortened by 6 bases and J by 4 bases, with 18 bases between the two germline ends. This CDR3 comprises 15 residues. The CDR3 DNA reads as TGTGCCAGCAGCGCGCAGACATCGTTGGGAGAGACCCAGTACTTC. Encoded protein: CASSAQTSLGETQYF.

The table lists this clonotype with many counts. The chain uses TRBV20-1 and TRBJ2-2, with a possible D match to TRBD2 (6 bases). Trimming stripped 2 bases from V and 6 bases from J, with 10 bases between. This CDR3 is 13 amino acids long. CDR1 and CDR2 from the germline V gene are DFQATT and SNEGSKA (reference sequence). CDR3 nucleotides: TGCAGTGCTAGAACCTCTAGCGCCGGGGAGCTGTTTTTT. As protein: CSARTSSAGELFF.

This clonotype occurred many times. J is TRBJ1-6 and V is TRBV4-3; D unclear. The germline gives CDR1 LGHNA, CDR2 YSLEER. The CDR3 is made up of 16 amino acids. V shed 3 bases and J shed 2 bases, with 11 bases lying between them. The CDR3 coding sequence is TGCGCCAGCAGCCAGAACAAGCCGACCTATAATTCACCCCTCCACTTT. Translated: CASSQNKPTYNSPLHF.

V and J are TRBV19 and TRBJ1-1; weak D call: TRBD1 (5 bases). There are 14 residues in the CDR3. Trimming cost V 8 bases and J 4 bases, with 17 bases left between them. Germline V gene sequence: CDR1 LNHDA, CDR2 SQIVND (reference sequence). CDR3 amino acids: CASVPVGVVTEAFF. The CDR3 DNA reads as TGTGCCAGTGTCCCCGTAGGGGTTGTCACTGAAGCTTTCTTT.

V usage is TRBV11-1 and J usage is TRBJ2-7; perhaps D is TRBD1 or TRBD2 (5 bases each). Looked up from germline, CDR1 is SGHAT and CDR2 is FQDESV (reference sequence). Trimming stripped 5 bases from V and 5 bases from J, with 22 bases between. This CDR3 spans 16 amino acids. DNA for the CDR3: TGTGCCAGCAGCCCTTCAGGGTCCGCGGTGGGGGACGAGCAGTACTTC. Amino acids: CASSPSGSAVGDEQYF.

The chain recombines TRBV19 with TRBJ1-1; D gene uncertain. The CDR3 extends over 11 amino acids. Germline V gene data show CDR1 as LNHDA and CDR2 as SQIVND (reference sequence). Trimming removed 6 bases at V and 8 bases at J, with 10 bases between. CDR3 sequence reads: CASRTAGEAFF. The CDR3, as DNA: TGTGCCAGTAGAACGGCAGGCGAAGCTTTCTTT. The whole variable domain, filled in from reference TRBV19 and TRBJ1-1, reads DGGITQSPKYLFRKEGQNVTLSCEQNLNHDAMYWYRQDPGQGLRLIYYSQIVNDFQKGDIAEGYSVSREKKESFPLTVTSAQKNPTAFYLCASRTAGEAFFGQGTRLTVV.

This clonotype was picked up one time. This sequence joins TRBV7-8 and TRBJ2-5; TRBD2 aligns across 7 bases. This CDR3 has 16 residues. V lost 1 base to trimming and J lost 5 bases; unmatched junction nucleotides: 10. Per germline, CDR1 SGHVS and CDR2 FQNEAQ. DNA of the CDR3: TGTGCCAGCAGCTTAGATCCGGTCCCGCGGGAGGAGACCCAGTACTTC. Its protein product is CASSLDPVPREETQYF.

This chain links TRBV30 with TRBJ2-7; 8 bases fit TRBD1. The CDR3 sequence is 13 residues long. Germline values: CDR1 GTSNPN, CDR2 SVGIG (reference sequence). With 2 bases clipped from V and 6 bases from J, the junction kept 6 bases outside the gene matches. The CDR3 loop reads CAWSPGQESEQYF. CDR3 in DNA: TGTGCCTGGAGTCCGGGACAGGAGTCCGAGCAGTACTTC.

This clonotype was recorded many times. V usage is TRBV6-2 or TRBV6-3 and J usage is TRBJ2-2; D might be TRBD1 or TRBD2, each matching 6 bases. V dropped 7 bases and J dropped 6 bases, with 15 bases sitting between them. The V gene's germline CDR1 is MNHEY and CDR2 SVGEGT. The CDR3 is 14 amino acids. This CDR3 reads CASTWGAPAGELFF. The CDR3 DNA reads TGTGCCAGCACTTGGGGGGCCCCCGCCGGGGAGCTGTTTTTT.

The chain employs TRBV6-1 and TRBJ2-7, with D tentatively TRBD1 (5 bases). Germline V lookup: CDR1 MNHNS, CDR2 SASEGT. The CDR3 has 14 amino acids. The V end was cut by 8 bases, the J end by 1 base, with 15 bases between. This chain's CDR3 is CASQGVVGSYEQYF. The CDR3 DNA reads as TGTGCCAGCCAGGGCGTCGTTGGTTCCTACGAGCAGTACTTC.

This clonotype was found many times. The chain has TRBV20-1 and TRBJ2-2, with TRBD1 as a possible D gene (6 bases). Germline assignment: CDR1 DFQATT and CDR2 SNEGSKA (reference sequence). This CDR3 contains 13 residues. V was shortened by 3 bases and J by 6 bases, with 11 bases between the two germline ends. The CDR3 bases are TGCAGTGCTAGGGCAGGGGTTTCCGGGGAGCTGTTTTTT. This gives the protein CSARAGVSGELFF.